The present TCR beta chain was sequenced within a study of T cell changes during pregnancy in multiple sclerosis. Looked up from germline, CDR1 is MNHEY and CDR2 is SVGAGI. There are 15 residues in the CDR3. V was clipped by 2 bases and J by 7 bases; unmatched bases: 7. TCRdb's table, derived via immunoSEQ multiplex PCR, lists solely in-frame clones and lacks some. The table shows some 79,000 clones, with about 89% occurring only once. This chain uses TRBV6-5 with TRBJ2-7; 11 bases line up with TRBD1. The sample in question was CD4+ T cells from peripheral blood mononuclear cells, obtained in the second trimester of pregnancy. The source of this sequence is a female donor with multiple sclerosis, enrolled in a pregnancy study. CDR3: CASSYVGQGVGEQYF. The DNA for the CDR3 is TGTGCCAGCAGTTACGTGGGACAGGGGGTCGGGGAGCAGTACTTC.